These T cell receptor beta chains were read from a single sample in a study of blood T cells in healthy people across ages. In TCRdb, the 5' RACE reads were re-called with MiXCR into one record per CDR3 protein. The sample has hundreds of thousands of distinct CDR3 sequences, just over 55% seen once. Source material: blood. The receptors were gathered from a middle-aged man in good health. Both conserved end residues are part of each CDR3. The D gene is left open where the match is weak. Size is stated for part of the rows, as once, few or many counts, or as a class when the clone is expanded.

few	TRBV6-5	TRBJ2-5	TRBD2	17	TGTGCCAGCAGTTACGATTTTCAGGCTAGCGGTAAAGAGACCCAGTACTTC	CASSYDFQASGKETQYF
-	TRBV27	TRBJ2-5	-	17	TGTGCCAGCAGTTTTAGCCCTTACCGCCGGGTCAGGGAGACCCAGTACTTC	CASSFSPYRRVRETQYF
-	TRBV20-1	TRBJ1-2	TRBD1	11	TGCAGTGCACCTGACAGGGCTGGCTACACCTTC	CSAPDRAGYTF
-	TRBV7-2	TRBJ1-4	-	15	TGTGCCAGCAGCTTAAATCCTACAACTAATGAAAAACTGTTTTTT	CASSLNPTTNEKLFF
-	TRBV7-8	TRBJ2-5	-	14	TGTGCCAGCAGACCAACCAAAGCAGTAGAGACCCAGTACTTC	CASRPTKAVETQYF
-	TRBV21-1	TRBJ2-3	-	16	TGTGCCAGCAGCAAAGCGAGAAGTGACGGCACAGATACGCAGTATTTT	CASSKARSDGTDTQYF
-	TRBV20-1	TRBJ2-1	-	14	TGCAGTGCACCCCGCGCAGCCCTGGGGAATGAGCAGTTCTTC	CSAPRAALGNEQFF
many	TRBV29-1	TRBJ2-5	-	15	TGCAGCGTTGACGGGCAGGGCTGGTTGGACCAGACCCAGTACTTC	CSVDGQGWLDQTQYF
-	TRBV6-1	TRBJ2-7	-	16	TGTGCCAGCAGTGAAGCGGGGGCAGGGGCTTTTGATGAGCAGTACTTC	CASSEAGAGAFDEQYF
-	TRBV6-5	TRBJ2-3	-	14	TGTGCCAGCAGTTACTCAGGGAGCGCAGGTACGCAGTATTTT	CASSYSGSAGTQYF
-	TRBV5-5	TRBJ2-1	-	18	TGTGCCAGCAGCTCGACCTTCCCTCTACTGGCGGTCTACAATGAGCAGTTCTTC	CASSSTFPLLAVYNEQFF
-	TRBV14	TRBJ2-1	TRBD2	15	TGTGCCAGCAGCCCTACTAGCGGGAGTAGGTATGAGCAGTTCTTC	CASSPTSGSRYEQFF
-	TRBV28	TRBJ2-2	TRBD1	13	TGTGCCAGCAGGGCAGGGGGCCTCGGGGAGCTGTTTTTT	CASRAGGLGELFF
few	TRBV27	TRBJ2-5	-	15	TGTGCCAGCAGTTTAGCACCGGGTATTGAGGGGACCCAGTACTTC	CASSLAPGIEGTQYF
-	TRBV27	TRBJ2-1	TRBD2	15	TGTGCCAGCTCCACGGGTAGCGGGGCTTACAATGAGCAGTTCTTC	CASSTGSGAYNEQFF
-	TRBV20-1	TRBJ2-1	-	14	TGCAGTGCTATCCCCACGCGGAAGGACAATGAGCAGTTCTTC	CSAIPTRKDNEQFF
once	TRBV11-1	TRBJ1-1	-	14	TGTGCCAGCCGTCAAAGGGGGGCGCACCCTGAAGCTTTCTTT	CASRQRGAHPEAFF
-	TRBV5-1	TRBJ1-1	TRBD1	14	TGCGCCAGCAGCTGGACAGGAGCGAACACTGAAGCTTTCTTT	CASSWTGANTEAFF
few	TRBV4-2	TRBJ2-3	-	12	TGTGCCAGCATAGGGGCCACAGATACGCAGTATTTT	CASIGATDTQYF
few	TRBV18	TRBJ2-5	TRBD2	15	TGTGCCAGCTCACCCCCAGCGGGAGGAGGGGAGACCCAGTACTTC	CASSPPAGGGETQYF
-	TRBV29-1	TRBJ2-1	TRBD1	17	TGCAGCGTTGTATTCGCGGACAGGACGAACTCCTACAATGAGCAGTTCTTC	CSVVFADRTNSYNEQFF
-	TRBV29-1	TRBJ2-3	TRBD2	19	TGCAGCGTTGTTGGCGGTGGACTAGCGGGGTCCTCTAGCACAGATACGCAGTATTTT	CSVVGGGLAGSSSTDTQYF
-	TRBV6-6	TRBJ2-6	TRBD1	16	TGTGCCAGCAGACCCGCTGCAGGGGGAGAGGCCAACGTCCTGACTTTC	CASRPAAGGEANVLTF
many	TRBV20-1	TRBJ2-1	TRBD2	17	TGCAGTGCTAGAAACTCGGGAGGGGGACGCCTCAACAATGAGCAGTTCTTC	CSARNSGGGRLNNEQFF
-	TRBV27	TRBJ1-6	TRBD1	17	TGTGCCAGCAGTTTACTCCGTGGGACAGGGGGCAATTCACCCCTCCACTTT	CASSLLRGTGGNSPLHF
-	TRBV6-7	TRBJ2-7	-	16	TGTGCCAGCAGTTCACCCCAAATTACGAGAAACTACGAGCAGTACTTC	CASSSPQITRNYEQYF
few	TRBV2	TRBJ2-5	-	15	TGTGCCAGCAGTGAATTAACTACACCTCAAGAGACCCAGTACTTC	CASSELTTPQETQYF
-	TRBV4-2	TRBJ1-6	-	16	TGTGCCAGCAGCCAAGTTGGGGTCCCAAATAATTCACCCCTCCACTTT	CASSQVGVPNNSPLHF
few	TRBV10-3	TRBJ1-2	TRBD1	15	TGTGCCATCCCCCGGGACAGGGACTCTCCTAGGGACTACACCTTC	CAIPRDRDSPRDYTF
-	TRBV7-8	TRBJ2-1	-	16	TGTGCCAGCACCAACGCAGAACCTGGCTCCTACAATGAGCAGTTCTTC	CASTNAEPGSYNEQFF
-	TRBV5-1	TRBJ2-3	-	15	TGCGCCAGCAGCTGGCAATTCGCTGAGGCAGATACGCAGTATTTT	CASSWQFAEADTQYF
-	TRBV4-1	TRBJ2-1	-	15	TGCGCCAGCAGCCAACCGGCCCGGAGGGCCTATGAGCAGTTCTTC	CASSQPARRAYEQFF
-	TRBV28	TRBJ2-5	-	11	TGTGCCAGCAGTTCCACTCTAGGGAAGTACTTC	CASSSTLGKYF
few	TRBV21-1	TRBJ2-3	-	23	TGTGCCAGCAGCCAAACCGGGCATAGCCAGGGGGCTTCCCTAGCGAAGAGCACAGATACGCAGTATTTT	CASSQTGHSQGASLAKSTDTQYF
-	TRBV6-5	TRBJ2-2	-	13	TGTGCCAGCAGACCTACGAACACCGGGGAGCTGTTTTTT	CASRPTNTGELFF
-	TRBV20-1	TRBJ2-3	TRBD1	14	TGCAGTGCTAGTCCGGGACAGGGAGCAGATACGCAGTATTTT	CSASPGQGADTQYF
-	TRBV4-3	TRBJ2-4	-	11	TGCGCCAGCAGCCATGGGTTGGAGCAGTACTTC	CASSHGLEQYF
-	TRBV10-3	TRBJ2-4	-	13	TGTGCCATCAGTGACCTAGACAATAGCATTCAGTACTTC	CAISDLDNSIQYF
few	TRBV29-1	TRBJ2-1	-	11	TGCAGCGTTCAACTTCGAAATGAGCAGTTCTTC	CSVQLRNEQFF
few	TRBV28	TRBJ2-7	TRBD1	12	TGTGCCAGTTCAGGGGGCGGGTCCGAGCAGTACTTC	CASSGGGSEQYF
-	TRBV27	TRBJ1-4	-	16	TGTGCCAGCAGTTTATCGTTGGGGGCAACTAATGAAAAACTGTTTTTT	CASSLSLGATNEKLFF
-	TRBV6-1	TRBJ2-5	TRBD1	14	TGTGCCAGCAGTGAAGAGACAGGGTTGGAGACCCAGTACTTC	CASSEETGLETQYF
-	TRBV20-1	TRBJ2-3	-	15	TGCAGTGCTACAAGTAGTGGCCCTCCCGGGGATACGCAGTATTTT	CSATSSGPPGDTQYF
-	TRBV7-2	TRBJ2-3	TRBD2	16	TGTGCCAGCAGCCAAGGACTAGCGGGGGGCCGGTTTCCGCAGTATTTT	CASSQGLAGGRFPQYF
-	TRBV20-1	TRBJ1-1	-	11	TGCAGTGCAAGGATGGGGACGGAAGCTTTCTTT	CSARMGTEAFF
few	TRBV27	TRBJ2-5	-	19	TGTGCCAGCAGTCCCAGGGGGGGTGGGGGAGGCAAATACCAAGAGACCCAGTACTTC	CASSPRGGGGGKYQETQYF
-	TRBV20-1	TRBJ2-7	TRBD2	17	TGCAGTGCTAGAGATCCCGTGACTAGCGGGAGGACCTACGAGCAGTACTTC	CSARDPVTSGRTYEQYF
few	TRBV7-2	TRBJ2-7	TRBD2	16	TGTGCCAGCAGCGGACAAAGCGGGAGCTTCGGGGATGAGCAGTACTTC	CASSGQSGSFGDEQYF
-	TRBV29-1	TRBJ1-5	-	12	TGCAGCGTCCAATGGGGGAATCAGCCCCAGCATTTT	CSVQWGNQPQHF
-	TRBV6-2/TRBV6-3	TRBJ2-7	-	15	TGTGCCAGCAGTTACCCCCGGGATCTCACCTACGAGCAGTACTTC	CASSYPRDLTYEQYF
-	TRBV5-1	TRBJ2-5	-	18	TGCGCCAGCAGCTTGTGGCCAGTCAGGGACGGAGCTGATGAGACCCAGTACTTC	CASSLWPVRDGADETQYF
-	TRBV6-4	TRBJ1-1	TRBD1	14	TGTGCCAGCAGTGACGGAACAGGGGGCTCTGAAGCTTTCTTT	CASSDGTGGSEAFF
-	TRBV28	TRBJ2-7	TRBD1	15	TGTGCCAGCAGCTGGCAGGGACAGGGTACCTACGAGCAGTACTTC	CASSWQGQGTYEQYF
-	TRBV29-1	TRBJ2-6	-	15	TGCAGCGTTGATGGGGATCACTCTGGGGCCAACGTCCTGACTTTC	CSVDGDHSGANVLTF
-	TRBV12-3/TRBV12-4	TRBJ2-3	TRBD1	21	TGTGCCAGCAGAGGAGAGCAGACAGGGGGCGCGAGGAGACTAACCCCCTATACGCAGTATTTT	CASRGEQTGGARRLTPYTQYF
-	TRBV28	TRBJ2-7	TRBD1	14	TGTGCCAGCAGTTTGGACAGGCCAATCTACGAGCAGTACTTC	CASSLDRPIYEQYF
few	TRBV29-1	TRBJ2-7	-	11	TGCAGCATATGGGACGGCTACGAGCAGTACTTC	CSIWDGYEQYF
-	TRBV12-3/TRBV12-4	TRBJ1-5	-	15	TGTGCCAGCAGTCACACCGGGGATAGCAATCAGCCCCAGCATTTT	CASSHTGDSNQPQHF
-	TRBV7-2	TRBJ2-3	TRBD2	15	TGTGCCACAGCTAGCGGGGGGACCTACACAGATACGCAGTATTTT	CATASGGTYTDTQYF
few	TRBV7-9	TRBJ2-3	-	16	TGTGCCAGCAGCTTAGGGATGCCCCAGCGTTGGGATACGCAGTATTTT	CASSLGMPQRWDTQYF